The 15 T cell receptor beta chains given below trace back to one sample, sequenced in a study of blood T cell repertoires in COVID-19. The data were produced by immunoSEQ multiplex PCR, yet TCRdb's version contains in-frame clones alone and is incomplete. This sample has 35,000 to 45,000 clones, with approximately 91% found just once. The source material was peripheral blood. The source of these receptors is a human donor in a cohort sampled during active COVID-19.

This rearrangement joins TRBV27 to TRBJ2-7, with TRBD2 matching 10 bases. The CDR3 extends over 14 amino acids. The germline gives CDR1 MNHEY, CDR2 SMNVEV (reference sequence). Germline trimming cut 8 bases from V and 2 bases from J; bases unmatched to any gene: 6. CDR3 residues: CASHLAGAPYEQYF. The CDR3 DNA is TGTGCCAGCCATCTAGCGGGGGCACCCTACGAGCAGTACTTC.

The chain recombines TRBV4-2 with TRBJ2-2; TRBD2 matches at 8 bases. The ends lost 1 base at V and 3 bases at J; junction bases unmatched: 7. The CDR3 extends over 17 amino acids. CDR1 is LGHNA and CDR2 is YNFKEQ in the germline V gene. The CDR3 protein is CASSQASGGRYTGELFF. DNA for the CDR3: TGTGCCAGCAGCCAAGCCAGCGGGGGCCGATACACCGGGGAGCTGTTTTTT.

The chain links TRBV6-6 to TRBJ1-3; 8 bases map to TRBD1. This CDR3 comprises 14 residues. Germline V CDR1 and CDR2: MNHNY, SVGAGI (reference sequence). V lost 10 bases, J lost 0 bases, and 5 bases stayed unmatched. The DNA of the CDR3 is TGTGCCACCTACAGGGGGAGCTCTGGAAACACCATATATTTT. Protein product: CATYRGSSGNTIYF.

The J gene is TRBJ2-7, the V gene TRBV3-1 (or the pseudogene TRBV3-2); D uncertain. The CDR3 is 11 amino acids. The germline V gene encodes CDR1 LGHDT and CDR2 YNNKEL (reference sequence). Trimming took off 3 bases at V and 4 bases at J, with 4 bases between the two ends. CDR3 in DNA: TGTGCCAGCAGCCAGCAGTACGAGCAGTACTTC. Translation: CASSQQYEQYF.

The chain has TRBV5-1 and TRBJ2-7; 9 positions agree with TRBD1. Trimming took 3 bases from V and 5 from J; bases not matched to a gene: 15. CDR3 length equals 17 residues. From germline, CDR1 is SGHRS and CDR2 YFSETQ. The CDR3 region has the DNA TGCGCCAGCAGCTCCTCCTCACCCGGGACAGGGAGTCACGAGCAGTACTTC. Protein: CASSSSSPGTGSHEQYF.

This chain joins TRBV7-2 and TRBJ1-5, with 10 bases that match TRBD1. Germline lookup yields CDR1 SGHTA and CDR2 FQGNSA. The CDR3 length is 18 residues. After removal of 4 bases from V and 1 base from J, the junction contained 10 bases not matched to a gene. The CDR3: CASSYSLTGGRSNQPQHF. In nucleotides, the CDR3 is TGTGCCAGCAGCTACTCCCTGACAGGGGGCAGAAGCAATCAGCCCCAGCATTTT.

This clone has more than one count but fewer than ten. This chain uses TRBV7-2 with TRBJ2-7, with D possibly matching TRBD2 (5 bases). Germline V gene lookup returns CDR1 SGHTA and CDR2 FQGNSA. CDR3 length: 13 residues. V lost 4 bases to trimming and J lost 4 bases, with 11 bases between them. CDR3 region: CASSSRGGYEQYF. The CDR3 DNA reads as TGTGCCAGCAGCTCGAGAGGCGGGTACGAGCAGTACTTC.

The CDR3 protein is CASSPSNTRASSYNEQFF. CDR3 sequence (DNA): TGTGCCAGCAGCCCCTCAAATACGAGGGCGAGCTCCTACAATGAGCAGTTCTTC. The J gene is TRBJ2-1, the V gene TRBV9; tentative D call: TRBD2 (5 bases). Trimming removed 4 bases from V and 0 bases from J, with 20 bases in between. Germline V lookup: CDR1 SGDLS, CDR2 YYNGEE. The CDR3 totals 18 residues. Complete variable domain (other parts from reference TRBV9 and TRBJ2-1): DSGVTQTPKHLITATGQRVTLRCSPRSGDLSVYWYQQSLDQGLQFLIQYYNGEERAKGNILERFSAQQFPDLHSELNLSSLELGDSALYFCASSPSNTRASSYNEQFFGPGTRLTVL.

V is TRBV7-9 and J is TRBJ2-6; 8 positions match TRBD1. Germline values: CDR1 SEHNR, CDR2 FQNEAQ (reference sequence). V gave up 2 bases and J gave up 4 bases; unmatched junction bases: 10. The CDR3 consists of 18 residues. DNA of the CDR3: TGTGCCAGCAGCTTATCGGGCAGGGGGCTGAGAGGGGCCAACGTCCTGACTTTC. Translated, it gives CASSLSGRGLRGANVLTF. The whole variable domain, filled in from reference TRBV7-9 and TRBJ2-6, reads DTGVSQNPRHKITKRGQNVTFRCDPISEHNRLYWYRQTLGQGPEFLTYFQNEAQLEKSRLLSDRFSAERPKGSFSTLEIQRTEQGDSAMYLCASSLSGRGLRGANVLTFGAGSRLTVL.

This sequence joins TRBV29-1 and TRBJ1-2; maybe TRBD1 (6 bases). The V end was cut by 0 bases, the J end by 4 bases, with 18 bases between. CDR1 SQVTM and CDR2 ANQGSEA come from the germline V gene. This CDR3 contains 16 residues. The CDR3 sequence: CSVEDHRWDIGYGYTF. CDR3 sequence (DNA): TGCAGCGTTGAAGATCACAGGTGGGACATAGGCTATGGCTACACCTTC.

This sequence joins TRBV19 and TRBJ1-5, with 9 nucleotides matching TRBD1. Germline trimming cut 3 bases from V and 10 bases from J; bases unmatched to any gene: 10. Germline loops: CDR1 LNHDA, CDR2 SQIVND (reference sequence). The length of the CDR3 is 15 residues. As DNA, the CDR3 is TGTGCCAGTAGTATTGGAGGACAGGGGAATCGACCCCAGCATTTT. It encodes CASSIGGQGNRPQHF. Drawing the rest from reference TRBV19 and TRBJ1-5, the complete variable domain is DGGITQSPKYLFRKEGQNVTLSCEQNLNHDAMYWYRQDPGQGLRLIYYSQIVNDFQKGDIAEGYSVSREKKESFPLTVTSAQKNPTAFYLCASSIGGQGNRPQHFGDGTRLSIL.

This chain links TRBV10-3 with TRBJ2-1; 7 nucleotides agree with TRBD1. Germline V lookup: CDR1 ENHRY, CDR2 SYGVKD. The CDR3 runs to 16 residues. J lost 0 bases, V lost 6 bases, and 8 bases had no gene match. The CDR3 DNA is TGTGCCATCAGGAATCGACAGGGCGACTCCTACAATGAGCAGTTCTTC. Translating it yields CAIRNRQGDSYNEQFF.

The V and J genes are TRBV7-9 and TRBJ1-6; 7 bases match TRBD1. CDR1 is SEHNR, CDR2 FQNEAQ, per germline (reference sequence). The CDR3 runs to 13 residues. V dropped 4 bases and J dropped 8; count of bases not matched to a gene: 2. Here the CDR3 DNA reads TGTGCCAGCAGCTCTCAGGGGGATTCACCCCTCCACTTT. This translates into CASSSQGDSPLHF.

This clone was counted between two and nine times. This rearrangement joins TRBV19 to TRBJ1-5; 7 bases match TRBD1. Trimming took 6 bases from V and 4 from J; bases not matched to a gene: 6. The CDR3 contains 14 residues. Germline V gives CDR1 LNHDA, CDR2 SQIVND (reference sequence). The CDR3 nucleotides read TGTGCCAGTAGCCACGGGACAGCAAATCAGCCCCAGCATTTT. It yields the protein CASSHGTANQPQHF.

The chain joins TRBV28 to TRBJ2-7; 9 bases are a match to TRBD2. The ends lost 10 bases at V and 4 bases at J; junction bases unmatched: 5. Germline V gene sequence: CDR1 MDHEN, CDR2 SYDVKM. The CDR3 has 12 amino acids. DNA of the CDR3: TGTGCCACCGAAGCGGGGGGTTACGAGCAGTACTTC. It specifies CATEAGGYEQYF. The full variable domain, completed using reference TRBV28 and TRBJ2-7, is DVKVTQSSRYLVKRTGEKVFLECVQDMDHENMFWYRQDPGLGLRLIYFSYDVKMKEKGDIPEGYSVSREKKERFSLILESASTNQTSMYLCATEAGGYEQYFGPGTRLTVT.